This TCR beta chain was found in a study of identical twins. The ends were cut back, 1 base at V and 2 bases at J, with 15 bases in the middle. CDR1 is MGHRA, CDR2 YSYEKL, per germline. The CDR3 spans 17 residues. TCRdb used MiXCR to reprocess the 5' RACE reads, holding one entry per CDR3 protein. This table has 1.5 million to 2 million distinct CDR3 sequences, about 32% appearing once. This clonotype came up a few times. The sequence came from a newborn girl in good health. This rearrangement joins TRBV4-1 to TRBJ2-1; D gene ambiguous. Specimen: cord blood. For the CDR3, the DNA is TGCGCCAGCAGCCAAGCGTTCCTAGGAAGGCCCTACAATGAGCAGTTCTTC. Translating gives CASSQAFLGRPYNEQFF.